The rows below give T cell receptor beta chains drawn from one sample of a study of T-cell reconstitution after alpha-beta-depleted transplantation in children. TCRdb reprocessed the PCR reads with MiXCR, giving one entry per CDR3 protein. The sample shows roughly 220,000 distinct CDR3 sequences, 7.5% to 10% of them seen only once. Sequencing used PBMCs from the stem cell graft donor, obtained from the stem cell graft. The receptor set was obtained from a human donor who donated a stem cell graft to a child with SCID. Both conserved end residues are part of each CDR3. Each record gives: J gene, V gene, D gene, clone size, CDR3 protein, CDR3 DNA. The D gene is left open where the match is weak. Part of the rows lack a size; the others show once, few, many or a class for expanded clones.

J gene: TRBJ2-7
V gene: TRBV27
D gene: NA
clone size: many
CDR3 protein: CASSFADSYEQYF
CDR3 DNA: TGTGCCAGCAGTTTCGCAGACTCCTACGAGCAGTACTTC

J gene: TRBJ1-1
V gene: TRBV20-1
D gene: NA
clone size: many
CDR3 protein: CSARDLSLYREAFF
CDR3 DNA: TGCAGTGCTAGAGATCTTAGCCTTTACCGTGAAGCTTTCTTT

J gene: TRBJ1-1
V gene: TRBV10-3
D gene: NA
clone size: many
CDR3 protein: CAISEAGKDTEAFF
CDR3 DNA: TGTGCCATCAGTGAAGCAGGGAAGGACACTGAAGCTTTCTTT

J gene: TRBJ2-5
V gene: TRBV9
D gene: NA
clone size: many
CDR3 protein: CASSATQDRGTQYF
CDR3 DNA: TGTGCCAGCAGCGCAACACAGGACCGGGGGACCCAGTACTTC

J gene: TRBJ2-2
V gene: TRBV12-3/TRBV12-4
D gene: NA
clone size: many
CDR3 protein: CASSLGHANTGELFF
CDR3 DNA: TGTGCCAGCAGCCTGGGGCACGCGAACACCGGGGAGCTGTTTTTT

J gene: TRBJ1-5
V gene: TRBV6-5
D gene: NA
clone size: many
CDR3 protein: CASSYRASNQPQHF
CDR3 DNA: TGTGCCAGCAGTTACAGGGCAAGCAATCAGCCCCAGCATTTT

J gene: TRBJ2-7
V gene: TRBV14
D gene: NA
clone size: many
CDR3 protein: CASSRETWHEQYF
CDR3 DNA: TGTGCCAGCAGCCGAGAAACCTGGCACGAGCAGTACTTC

J gene: TRBJ2-3
V gene: TRBV20-1
D gene: NA
clone size: many
CDR3 protein: CSARRSTDTQYF
CDR3 DNA: TGCAGTGCCCGCCGCAGCACAGATACGCAGTATTTT

J gene: TRBJ2-1
V gene: TRBV28
D gene: TRBD2
clone size: many
CDR3 protein: CASSLLSGEQFF
CDR3 DNA: TGTGCCAGCAGTTTACTTAGCGGGGAGCAGTTCTTC

J gene: TRBJ1-5
V gene: TRBV20-1
D gene: TRBD1
clone size: NA
CDR3 protein: CCASLEGAGGPHQPQHF
CDR3 DNA: TGCTGTGCTAGCCTTGAGGGGGCAGGGGGGCCCCATCAGCCCCAGCATTTT

J gene: TRBJ2-7
V gene: TRBV7-3
D gene: NA
clone size: NA
CDR3 protein: CASSQGTEYEQYF
CDR3 DNA: TGTGCCAGCAGCCAGGGAACAGAGTACGAGCAGTACTTC

J gene: TRBJ2-1
V gene: TRBV2
D gene: NA
clone size: many
CDR3 protein: CASSESGRVQFF
CDR3 DNA: TGTGCCAGCAGTGAGTCAGGGCGGGTCCAGTTCTTC

J gene: TRBJ2-1
V gene: TRBV3-1
D gene: TRBD2
clone size: NA
CDR3 protein: CASCQDGGAGGHNEQFF
CDR3 DNA: TGTGCCTCCTGCCAAGATGGCGGAGCGGGGGGCCACAATGAGCAGTTCTTC

J gene: TRBJ2-4
V gene: TRBV7-8
D gene: NA
clone size: NA
CDR3 protein: CASSLAPSSWDIQYF
CDR3 DNA: TGTGCCAGCAGCTTAGCCCCCAGTAGTTGGGACATTCAGTACTTC

J gene: TRBJ2-2
V gene: TRBV10-3
D gene: NA
clone size: NA
CDR3 protein: CAISESQGNTGELFF
CDR3 DNA: TGTGCCATCAGTGAGTCTCAGGGGAACACCGGGGAGCTGTTTTTT

J gene: TRBJ1-5
V gene: TRBV20-1
D gene: NA
clone size: many
CDR3 protein: CSASRQATNQPQHF
CDR3 DNA: TGCAGTGCTAGTAGACAGGCCACCAATCAGCCCCAGCATTTT

J gene: TRBJ2-3
V gene: TRBV5-1
D gene: NA
clone size: many
CDR3 protein: CASSLVAGQGDTQYF
CDR3 DNA: TGCGCCAGCAGCTTGGTTGCAGGTCAAGGAGATACGCAGTATTTT

J gene: TRBJ1-2
V gene: TRBV7-2
D gene: TRBD1
clone size: many
CDR3 protein: CASSPSLQGRSGGYTF
CDR3 DNA: TGTGCCAGCAGCCCCTCATTACAGGGGCGATCTGGGGGCTACACCTTC

J gene: TRBJ2-3
V gene: TRBV2
D gene: NA
clone size: many
CDR3 protein: CASSEWGGPPTDTQYF
CDR3 DNA: TGTGCCAGCAGTGAATGGGGGGGCCCCCCCACAGATACGCAGTATTTT

J gene: TRBJ2-1
V gene: TRBV5-4
D gene: TRBD2
clone size: many
CDR3 protein: CASSLPSGYEQFF
CDR3 DNA: TGTGCCAGCAGCTTGCCTAGCGGGTATGAGCAGTTCTTC

J gene: TRBJ2-3
V gene: TRBV20-1
D gene: TRBD2
clone size: few
CDR3 protein: CCAREVLGGVSTDTQYF
CDR3 DNA: TGCTGTGCTAGAGAGGTGCTCGGGGGGGTGAGCACAGATACGCAGTATTTT

J gene: TRBJ2-1
V gene: TRBV5-1
D gene: NA
clone size: NA
CDR3 protein: CASSLNDRFSYNEQFF
CDR3 DNA: TGCGCCAGCAGCTTGAATGACAGGTTCTCCTACAATGAGCAGTTCTTC

J gene: TRBJ2-1
V gene: TRBV12-3/TRBV12-4
D gene: TRBD2
clone size: NA
CDR3 protein: CASSPSGLAGGINEQFF
CDR3 DNA: TGTGCCAGCAGCCCTTCCGGACTAGCGGGGGGAATCAATGAGCAGTTCTTC

J gene: TRBJ1-1
V gene: TRBV5-1
D gene: NA
clone size: many
CDR3 protein: CASSSDGGRVAFF
CDR3 DNA: TGCGCCAGCAGCTCGGACGGGGGTAGGGTAGCTTTCTTT

J gene: TRBJ1-1
V gene: TRBV6-5
D gene: NA
clone size: few
CDR3 protein: CASSYSGHPNTEAFF
CDR3 DNA: TGTGCCAGCAGTTACTCTGGACACCCGAACACTGAAGCTTTCTTT

J gene: TRBJ2-3
V gene: TRBV12-3/TRBV12-4
D gene: NA
clone size: NA
CDR3 protein: CASSWGGASGTDTQYF
CDR3 DNA: TGTGCCAGCAGCTGGGGCGGGGCTAGTGGCACAGATACGCAGTATTTT

J gene: TRBJ2-5
V gene: TRBV7-9
D gene: NA
clone size: many
CDR3 protein: CAIKGTAPGETQYF
CDR3 DNA: TGTGCCATTAAAGGGACGGCCCCGGGGGAGACCCAGTACTTC

J gene: TRBJ2-7
V gene: TRBV9
D gene: TRBD1
clone size: many
CDR3 protein: CASSVGTGGYYEQYF
CDR3 DNA: TGTGCCAGCAGCGTAGGGACAGGGGGTTACTACGAGCAGTACTTC

J gene: TRBJ1-2
V gene: TRBV6-5
D gene: TRBD1
clone size: many
CDR3 protein: CASSRLRGPSYGYTF
CDR3 DNA: TGTGCCAGCAGCCGATTAAGGGGGCCGAGCTATGGCTACACCTTC

J gene: TRBJ2-3
V gene: TRBV7-8
D gene: TRBD2
clone size: many
CDR3 protein: CASSPRGLDTDTQYF
CDR3 DNA: TGTGCCAGCAGCCCCCGGGGACTAGACACAGATACGCAGTATTTT

J gene: TRBJ2-7
V gene: TRBV7-2
D gene: NA
clone size: many
CDR3 protein: CASSPNSGGHEQYF
CDR3 DNA: TGTGCCAGCAGCCCGAACTCTGGGGGACACGAGCAGTACTTC

J gene: TRBJ1-2
V gene: TRBV10-3
D gene: NA
clone size: many
CDR3 protein: CAINGGEYGYTF
CDR3 DNA: TGTGCCATCAATGGGGGAGAGTATGGCTACACCTTC

J gene: TRBJ1-1
V gene: TRBV6-1
D gene: NA
clone size: many
CDR3 protein: CASSSDGRDTEAFF
CDR3 DNA: TGTGCCAGCAGTAGCGACGGTAGGGACACTGAAGCTTTCTTT

J gene: TRBJ1-5
V gene: TRBV12-3/TRBV12-4
D gene: NA
clone size: many
CDR3 protein: CASSPTVGNNQPQHF
CDR3 DNA: TGTGCCAGCAGCCCCACCGTCGGTAACAATCAGCCCCAGCATTTT

J gene: TRBJ2-7
V gene: TRBV7-2
D gene: TRBD1
clone size: many
CDR3 protein: CASSLGQGMSYEQYF
CDR3 DNA: TGTGCCAGCAGCTTAGGACAGGGAATGAGCTACGAGCAGTACTTC

J gene: TRBJ2-7
V gene: TRBV28
D gene: TRBD1
clone size: many
CDR3 protein: CASTGPGTGVPGEQYF
CDR3 DNA: TGTGCCAGCACCGGCCCCGGGACAGGGGTTCCGGGCGAGCAGTACTTC

J gene: TRBJ2-3
V gene: TRBV28
D gene: NA
clone size: NA
CDR3 protein: CASSLGPGWGSTDTQYF
CDR3 DNA: TGTGCCAGCAGCCTCGGGCCCGGATGGGGTAGCACAGATACGCAGTATTTT

J gene: TRBJ2-1
V gene: TRBV18
D gene: TRBD1
clone size: many
CDR3 protein: CASSPQLRTGRYNEQFF
CDR3 DNA: TGTGCCAGCTCACCACAACTCCGGACAGGGAGATACAATGAGCAGTTCTTC

J gene: TRBJ1-5
V gene: TRBV12-3/TRBV12-4
D gene: NA
clone size: many
CDR3 protein: CASSFQGFDQPQHF
CDR3 DNA: TGTGCCAGCAGTTTCCAAGGGTTCGATCAGCCCCAGCATTTT

J gene: TRBJ1-6
V gene: TRBV4-3
D gene: NA
clone size: many
CDR3 protein: CASSQGGVDTPLHF
CDR3 DNA: TGCGCCAGCAGCCAGGGTGGTGTCGACACACCCCTCCACTTT

J gene: TRBJ2-7
V gene: TRBV12-3/TRBV12-4
D gene: NA
clone size: many
CDR3 protein: CASSFTASYEQYF
CDR3 DNA: TGTGCCAGCAGTTTCACAGCCTCCTACGAGCAGTACTTC

J gene: TRBJ2-7
V gene: TRBV18
D gene: TRBD1
clone size: NA
CDR3 protein: CASSRQTGWGYEQYF
CDR3 DNA: TGTGCCAGCTCACGCCAGACAGGGTGGGGCTACGAGCAGTACTTC

J gene: TRBJ2-1
V gene: TRBV5-4
D gene: NA
clone size: many
CDR3 protein: CASSPGPRNNEQFF
CDR3 DNA: TGTGCCAGCAGCCCCGGACCACGAAACAATGAGCAGTTCTTC

J gene: TRBJ2-5
V gene: TRBV4-2
D gene: TRBD1
clone size: many
CDR3 protein: CASSQPRTGGKETQYF
CDR3 DNA: TGTGCCAGCAGCCAACCTCGGACAGGGGGCAAAGAGACCCAGTACTTC

J gene: TRBJ1-2
V gene: TRBV12-3/TRBV12-4
D gene: NA
clone size: once
CDR3 protein: CASSLGQGSYGYPF
CDR3 DNA: TGTGCCAGCAGTTTGGGGCAGGGTTCCTATGGCTACCCCTTC

J gene: TRBJ1-5
V gene: TRBV28
D gene: NA
clone size: many
CDR3 protein: CASTIGTPSNQPQHF
CDR3 DNA: TGTGCCAGCACTATAGGGACGCCAAGCAATCAGCCCCAGCATTTT

J gene: TRBJ1-2
V gene: TRBV2
D gene: NA
clone size: many
CDR3 protein: CASSVADHYGYTF
CDR3 DNA: TGTGCCAGCAGTGTTGCAGACCACTATGGCTACACCTTC

J gene: TRBJ1-5
V gene: TRBV20-1
D gene: NA
clone size: many
CDR3 protein: CSASQGILNQPQHF
CDR3 DNA: TGCAGTGCTAGTCAGGGTATACTCAATCAGCCCCAGCATTTT

J gene: TRBJ2-6
V gene: TRBV5-1
D gene: NA
clone size: many
CDR3 protein: CASSLASDSSGANVLTF
CDR3 DNA: TGCGCCAGCAGCTTGGCTTCCGACAGCTCTGGGGCCAACGTCCTGACTTTC

J gene: TRBJ2-5
V gene: TRBV7-2
D gene: NA
clone size: many
CDR3 protein: CASSLGPSRETQYF
CDR3 DNA: TGTGCCAGCAGCTTAGGACCGAGTCGGGAGACCCAGTACTTC

J gene: TRBJ2-3
V gene: TRBV6-1
D gene: TRBD1
clone size: many
CDR3 protein: CASSPPGTGTDTQYF
CDR3 DNA: TGTGCCAGCAGTCCTCCGGGGACAGGGACAGATACGCAGTATTTT

J gene: TRBJ2-7
V gene: TRBV5-1
D gene: NA
clone size: few
CDR3 protein: CASSSDGRAGSYEQYF
CDR3 DNA: TGCGCCAGCAGCTCGGACGGCCGAGCAGGGTCCTACGAGCAGTACTTC

J gene: TRBJ2-3
V gene: TRBV15
D gene: NA
clone size: many
CDR3 protein: CATSREGLLTDTQYF
CDR3 DNA: TGTGCCACCAGCAGAGAGGGACTCCTCACAGATACGCAGTATTTT

J gene: TRBJ2-2
V gene: TRBV5-1
D gene: NA
clone size: many
CDR3 protein: CASSWDSLTGELFF
CDR3 DNA: TGCGCCAGCAGCTGGGACTCGCTCACCGGGGAGCTGTTTTTT

J gene: TRBJ1-5
V gene: TRBV6-2/TRBV6-3
D gene: NA
clone size: many
CDR3 protein: CASSIKGPPQHF
CDR3 DNA: TGTGCCAGCAGTATCAAGGGGCCGCCCCAGCATTTT

J gene: TRBJ1-2
V gene: TRBV20-1
D gene: NA
clone size: many
CDR3 protein: CSPTQNYGYTF
CDR3 DNA: TGCAGTCCGACTCAAAACTATGGCTACACCTTC

J gene: TRBJ2-1
V gene: TRBV6-2/TRBV6-3
D gene: TRBD2
clone size: many
CDR3 protein: CASSSLLGMAGGHNEQFF
CDR3 DNA: TGTGCCAGCAGTTCCCTCCTTGGTATGGCGGGGGGCCACAATGAGCAGTTCTTC